These 16 T cell receptor beta chains were sequenced from one sample in a study of blood T cell repertoires in COVID-19. Clones were read by immunoSEQ multiplex PCR, and TCRdb kept only the in-frame ones, dropping some. The sample has 110,000 to 150,000 clones; approximately 80% are singletons. Sequenced material: peripheral blood. The origin of the receptors is a man between 65 and 80 years old who had recovered from COVID-19.

The V and J genes are TRBV19 and TRBJ1-6; 10 nucleotides line up with TRBD1. V trimming: 9 bases; J trimming: 8 bases; junction bases outside the gene matches: 16. In germline, CDR1 is LNHDA, CDR2 SQIVND (reference sequence). The CDR3 runs to 17 residues. The CDR3 DNA sequence: TGTGCCAGCACTTCCGGGACAGGGGCGCCTGTGGATTCACCCCTCCACTTT. This encodes CASTSGTGAPVDSPLHF.

The CDR3 DNA is TGTGCCAGCAGCTTAATTGCGGGAGGCGCCAAAAACATTCAGTACTTC. Translating gives CASSLIAGGAKNIQYF. The chain joins TRBV7-8 to TRBJ2-4; 8 bases fit TRBD2. Losses at the gene ends were 2 bases for V and 1 base for J; bases not matched to a gene: 4. The length of the CDR3 is 16 residues. Germline-derived CDR1 and CDR2 are SGHVS and FQNEAQ.

The chain uses TRBV4-1 and TRBJ2-5; no clear D gene. The CDR3 is made up of 14 amino acids. Trimming left V 2 bases short and J 1 base short, with 8 bases between. CDR1 and CDR2 from the germline V gene are MGHRA and YSYEKL. CDR3 sequence: CASSQQPSQETQYF. The CDR3 DNA follows: TGCGCCAGCAGCCAACAACCGAGCCAAGAGACCCAGTACTTC.

The chain uses TRBV11-3 and TRBJ2-3; possibly TRBD1 for D (6 bases). From germline, CDR1 is SGHNT and CDR2 YENEEA. The ends were cut back, 5 bases at V and 1 base at J, with 19 bases in the middle. The CDR3 loop spans 17 amino acids. The CDR3 region is CASSGPKGDIGTDTQYF. CDR3 DNA sequence: TGTGCCAGCAGCGGACCAAAGGGGGATATCGGCACAGATACGCAGTATTTT. The entire variable domain, with the rest obtained from reference TRBV11-3 and TRBJ2-3, is as follows: EAGVVQSPRYKIIEKKQPVAFWCNPISGHNTLYWYLQNLGQGPELLIRYENEEAVDDSQLPKDRFSAERLKGVDSTLKIQPAELGDSAVYLCASSGPKGDIGTDTQYFGPGTRLTVL.

The chain carries TRBV5-4 and TRBJ1-6, with TRBD1 as a possible D gene (6 bases). Germline CDR1 is SGHNT and CDR2 is YYREEE (reference sequence). The CDR3 has 15 residues. Trimming left V 4 bases short and J 7 bases short, with 15 bases between. The CDR3 spells CASSGQTGPNSPLHF. CDR3 nucleotides: TGTGCCAGCAGCGGACAGACAGGTCCCAATTCACCCCTCCACTTT.

The chain employs TRBV19 and TRBJ1-2, with no clear D. The germline V gene has CDR1 LNHDA and CDR2 SQIVND (reference sequence). V was cut by 6 bases and J by 8 bases, with 13 bases left in between. CDR3 length: 12 amino acids. This CDR3 is CASRRAGYGYTF. CDR3 DNA: TGTGCCAGTAGACGAGCGGGTTACGGCTACACCTTC.

This sequence joins TRBV27 and TRBJ2-1; TRBD1 matches 7 bases. Germline CDR1 reads MNHEY; CDR2 reads SMNVEV (reference sequence). The CDR3 contains 17 residues. V dropped 2 bases and J dropped 6; count of bases not matched to a gene: 13. In DNA form, the CDR3 reads TGTGCCAGCAGTTTAAGAGGGCAGGGGGTTTGGGGCAATGAGCAGTTCTTC. Encoded protein: CASSLRGQGVWGNEQFF.

The rearrangement joins TRBV29-1 to TRBJ1-5; 11 bases fit TRBD1. V trimming: 4 bases; J trimming: 4 bases; junction bases outside the gene matches: 3. The CDR3 is made up of 14 amino acids. Germline V CDR1 and CDR2: SQVTM, ANQGSEA. CDR3 amino acids: CSVAWDRGNQPQHF. The CDR3 coding sequence is TGCAGCGTTGCTTGGGACAGGGGGAATCAGCCCCAGCATTTT.

CDR3 region: CASSFTLAGGETQYF. Here the CDR3 DNA reads TGTGCCAGCAGCTTCACACTAGCGGGAGGAGAGACCCAGTACTTC. The gene calls are TRBV5-4 and TRBJ2-5; 12 nucleotides agree with TRBD2. The junction had 3 bases not matched to a gene; V was cut back by 2 bases and J by 4 bases. CDR3 length: 15 residues. The germline gives CDR1 SGHNT, CDR2 YYREEE (reference sequence).

The gene calls are TRBV6-5 and TRBJ2-5; weak D call: TRBD1 (6 bases). The CDR3 sequence is 15 residues long. CDR1 is MNHEY, CDR2 SVGAGI, per germline. Trimming removed 0 bases from V and 4 bases from J, with 12 bases in between. CDR3: CASSYSSGAGETQYF. CDR3 in DNA: TGTGCCAGCAGTTACTCTTCAGGGGCCGGAGAGACCCAGTACTTC.

The chain carries TRBV4-2 and TRBJ1-2, with 7 bases identical to TRBD1. V gave up 4 bases and J gave up 0 bases; unmatched junction bases: 5. Germline-derived CDR1 and CDR2 are LGHNA and YNFKEQ. This CDR3 spans 15 amino acids. The CDR3 coding sequence is TGTGCCAGCAGCCCAGGACAGGAAGCTAACTATGGCTACACCTTC. As protein: CASSPGQEANYGYTF.

This clone appeared a few times. The rearrangement uses TRBV6-2 or TRBV6-3 and TRBJ1-1; D gene uncertain. Deletions cut 2 bases from V and 6 bases from J, with 7 bases between. The CDR3 is 12 amino acids. Germline V gene data show CDR1 as MNHEY and CDR2 as SVGEGT. The CDR3 sequence: CASSYERAEAFF. For the CDR3, the DNA is TGTGCCAGCAGTTACGAGAGGGCTGAAGCTTTCTTT.

The V call is TRBV27, the J call TRBJ2-1; possible D gene TRBD2, 5 bases. This CDR3 has 13 residues. CDR1 MNHEY and CDR2 SMNVEV come from the germline V gene (reference sequence). Trimming shortened V by 8 bases and J by 8 bases, and 16 bases separated the two germline ends. CDR3 coding DNA: TGTGCCAGCGCCGTTCCGGGGATCTATGAGCAGTTCTTC. Residues: CASAVPGIYEQFF.

The J gene is TRBJ2-1, the V gene TRBV5-6, with 10 bases lining up with TRBD2. V was pared by 4 bases and J by 2 bases, with 6 bases of the junction left unmatched. This CDR3 comprises 16 residues. Germline loops: CDR1 SGHDT, CDR2 YYEEEE. CDR3: CASSILAGAAYNEQFF. Written as DNA, the CDR3 is TGTGCCAGCAGCATCCTAGCGGGAGCCGCCTACAATGAGCAGTTCTTC.

V usage is TRBV7-9 and J usage is TRBJ2-1, with 7 nucleotides matching TRBD1. The CDR3 spans 12 residues. Germline V gene data show CDR1 as SEHNR and CDR2 as FQNEAQ (reference sequence). With V trimmed by 1 base and J by 15 bases, 6 bases remained unmatched. The CDR3 sequence: CASSLGDRRRFF. For the CDR3, the DNA is TGTGCCAGCAGCTTAGGGGACAGAAGGCGGTTCTTC.

The chain combines TRBV9 with TRBJ1-6; tentative D call: TRBD1 (5 bases). CDR1 and CDR2 from the germline V gene are SGDLS and YYNGEE. Trimming shortened V by 3 bases and J by 8 bases, and 9 bases separated the two germline ends. The CDR3 runs 13 residues. CDR3 loop: CASSEDIDSPLHF. The CDR3, as DNA: TGTGCCAGCAGCGAGGACATAGATTCACCCCTCCACTTT.